The 22 T cell receptor beta chains below were found in one sample sequenced in a study of a mutant IDH1 vaccine in newly diagnosed glioma. These receptors have no identified antigens. TCRdb keeps only in-frame clones here, not all; method: immunoSEQ multiplex PCR. Here the sample spans 31,000 or so clones, roughly 84% being singletons. Time point given: week 47, end of study. The study gave 300 ug of mutant IDH1 20-mer peptide per vaccine dose, with topical imiquimod. The sample was PBMCs, taken from a glioma patient whose treatment included an IDH1 peptide vaccine. Receptor source: a man aged 25-45 years with glioma.

On this clone: This same CDR3 is encoded by further DNA sequences in the sample. The J gene is TRBJ2-7, the V gene TRBV27; the match to TRBD1 covers 9 bases. The junction had 8 bases not matched to a gene; V was cut back by 5 bases and J by 3 bases. Germline V gene sequence: CDR1 MNHEY, CDR2 SMNVEV (reference sequence). The CDR3 totals 15 residues. CDR3 nucleotides: TGTGCCAGCAGTCTCAGAGGACAGGGGTTCTACGAGCAGTACTTC. Its translation is CASSLRGQGFYEQYF.

The rearrangement links TRBV2 to TRBJ1-1; D uncertain. Germline assignment: CDR1 SNHLY and CDR2 FYNNEI. V was pared by 1 base and J by 4 bases, with 4 bases between. This CDR3 spans 12 amino acids. Written as DNA, the CDR3 is TGTGCCAGCAGTGAAGAGATCACTGAAGCTTTCTTT. Amino acids: CASSEEITEAFF. Full variable domain (rest looked up from reference TRBV2 and TRBJ1-1): EPEVTQTPSHQVTQMGQEVILRCVPISNHLYFYWYRQILGQKVEFLVSFYNNEISEKSEIFDDQFSVERPDGSNFTLKIRSTKLEDSAMYFCASSEEITEAFFGQGTRLTVV.

J is TRBJ2-2 and V is TRBV14; 11 bases fit TRBD2. CDR1 is SGHDN and CDR2 is FVKESK in the germline V gene. V lost 4 bases and J lost 9; bases outside the gene matches: 4. There are 14 residues in the CDR3. The CDR3 is CASSLAGGPRELFF. In DNA form, the CDR3 reads TGTGCCAGCAGCCTAGCGGGGGGGCCCCGGGAGCTGTTTTTT.

The chain couples TRBV5-1 to TRBJ2-7; a possible D gene is TRBD1 (5 bases). The germline V gene has CDR1 SGHRS and CDR2 YFSETQ. The length of the CDR3 is 14 residues. Between the trimmed V and J ends, which lost 5 bases and 1 base, there was a span of 13 bases. CDR3 sequence: CASRLVGQSYEQYF. CDR3 coding DNA: TGCGCCAGCAGGCTGGTGGGGCAGTCCTACGAGCAGTACTTC. Based on the CDR3 plus reference TRBV5-1 and TRBJ2-7, the full variable domain is KAGVTQTPRYLIKTRGQQVTLSCSPISGHRSVSWYQQTPGQGLQFLFEYFSETQRNKGNFPGRFSGRQFSNSRSEMNVSTLELGDSALYLCASRLVGQSYEQYFGPGTRLTVT.

This clone appeared a few times. The chain couples TRBV30 to TRBJ2-3; D uncertain. The V and J ends lost 4 bases and 6 bases respectively, with 11 bases between them. The length of the CDR3 is 12 residues. Germline V gene data show CDR1 as GTSNPN and CDR2 as SVGIG (reference sequence). CDR3 loop: CAWTASADTQYF. The CDR3 DNA follows: TGTGCCTGGACAGCCTCGGCCGATACGCAGTATTTT.

This clone was observed once. The V and J genes are TRBV18 and TRBJ1-4; 8 bases agree with TRBD1. Trimming at V came to 1 base and at J to 5 bases, leaving 3 bases not matched to a gene. CDR1 and CDR2 (germline): KGHSH, LQKENI. This CDR3 is built from 15 residues. CDR3 nucleotide sequence: TGTGCCAGCTCACCACAGACAGGGGTAAATGAAAAACTGTTTTTT. Translation gives CASSPQTGVNEKLFF.

The rearrangement uses TRBV7-2 and TRBJ1-6, with a tentative D call TRBD1 (6 bases). Trimming took 1 base from V and 6 from J, leaving 7 bases between them. The CDR3 loop spans 14 amino acids. Germline lookup yields CDR1 SGHTA and CDR2 FQGNSA. CDR3 protein: CASSLGGGNSPLHF. The CDR3 DNA reads as TGTGCCAGCAGCTTAGGAGGGGGTAATTCACCCCTCCACTTT.

The chain has TRBV6-5 and TRBJ1-2; the D is unclear. Trimming cost V 8 bases and J 10 bases, with 17 bases left between them. Per germline, CDR1 MNHEY and CDR2 SVGAGI. This CDR3 is built from 12 residues. The CDR3: CASGSRPLAYTF. In DNA, the CDR3 is TGTGCCAGCGGGAGTCGGCCCCTTGCCTACACCTTC.

This clone was observed once. The rearrangement uses TRBV6-1 and TRBJ1-4; no firm D call. Germline V gene sequence: CDR1 MNHNS, CDR2 SASEGT. V shed 0 bases and J shed 8 bases, with 13 bases lying between them. The CDR3 totals 15 residues. The CDR3 region is CASSEAGFSGEKLFF. The CDR3 nucleotides read TGTGCCAGCAGTGAAGCGGGCTTCTCGGGAGAAAAACTGTTTTTT.

V usage is TRBV5-1 and J usage is TRBJ2-3; 8 bases agree with TRBD2. The CDR3 has 15 residues. Trimming took 6 bases from V and 0 from J; bases not matched to a gene: 6. Germline CDR1 is SGHRS and CDR2 is YFSETQ. The CDR3 here is CASTRGGTSTDTQYF. For the CDR3, the DNA is TGCGCCAGCACTCGGGGGGGGACTAGCACAGATACGCAGTATTTT.

The chain combines TRBV6-1 with TRBJ2-1; a weak D match, TRBD1 (6 bases). The CDR3 contains 16 residues. Trimming removed 4 bases from V and 9 bases from J, with 22 bases in between. Germline loops: CDR1 MNHNS, CDR2 SASEGT. The CDR3 spells CASSVQDLRTASEQFF. CDR3 bases: TGTGCCAGCAGTGTCCAAGATTTGAGGACAGCGAGTGAGCAGTTCTTC.

J is TRBJ2-2 and V is TRBV18, with D unclear. The length of the CDR3 is 12 residues. The germline V gene encodes CDR1 KGHSH and CDR2 LQKENI. The V end lost 2 bases, the J end lost 6 bases, and 4 bases lay between the germline ends. CDR3 sequence: CASSPGSGELFF. The CDR3 DNA sequence: TGTGCCAGCTCACCAGGCTCCGGGGAGCTGTTTTTT.

The chain is built from TRBV7-9 and TRBJ1-2, with TRBD1 matching 9 bases. There are 16 residues in the CDR3. The trim removed 5 bases at V and 8 bases at J, leaving 15 bases unmatched. In germline, CDR1 is SEHNR, CDR2 FQNEAQ (reference sequence). The CDR3 sequence is CASSAGTGRPLGGYTF. CDR3 bases: TGTGCCAGCAGCGCAGGGACAGGGCGGCCACTGGGAGGCTACACCTTC.

The gene calls are TRBV30 and TRBJ1-5; D unclear. Germline V gene data show CDR1 as GTSNPN and CDR2 as SVGIG (reference sequence). V dropped 3 bases and J dropped 0 bases, with 6 bases sitting between them. The CDR3 runs to 13 residues. This CDR3 is CAWRSGSNQPQHF. Here the CDR3 DNA reads TGTGCCTGGAGATCGGGTAGCAATCAGCCCCAGCATTTT.

J is TRBJ2-7 and V is TRBV7-9; D not certain. Germline CDR1 SEHNR, CDR2 FQNEAQ (reference sequence). The germline V and J ends were trimmed by 1 base and 6 bases, with 7 bases remaining between them. CDR3 size: 12 residues. CDR3 amino acids: CASSLVVGEQYF. The CDR3 nucleotides are TGTGCCAGCAGCTTAGTAGTTGGCGAGCAGTACTTC.

This chain connects TRBV5-1 to TRBJ2-1; 11 nucleotides line up with TRBD1. Germline V lookup: CDR1 SGHRS, CDR2 YFSETQ. The CDR3 consists of 15 residues. Unmatched junction bases numbered 3, after V lost 4 bases and J lost 3 bases. The CDR3 DNA follows: TGCGCCAGCAGCGCCGGGACAGGGGGCTACAATGAGCAGTTCTTC. This gives the protein CASSAGTGGYNEQFF.

This clone has a handful of counts. The chain has TRBV30 and TRBJ1-1; D is unresolved. The germline V and J ends were trimmed by 3 bases and 1 base, with 9 bases remaining between them. Germline values: CDR1 GTSNPN, CDR2 SVGIG (reference sequence). The CDR3 extends over 13 amino acids. The CDR3 loop reads CAWRASPNTEAFF. The CDR3, as DNA: TGTGCCTGGAGGGCCAGCCCGAACACTGAAGCTTTCTTT.

The CDR3 sequence is CASSQDALTDTQYF. In DNA, the CDR3 is TGTGCCAGCAGCCAGGACGCCCTCACAGATACGCAGTATTTT. V and J are TRBV9 and TRBJ2-3; D call uncertain. The length of the CDR3 is 14 residues. V was trimmed by 4 bases and J by 2 bases, leaving 11 bases between them. The V gene's germline CDR1 is SGDLS and CDR2 YYNGEE.

This clone was seen only a few times. The J gene is TRBJ1-1, the V gene TRBV9; D is ambiguous. The CDR3 is 13 amino acids. V gave up 0 bases and J gave up 3 bases, with 6 bases separating them. The germline CDR1 and CDR2 sequences are SGDLS and YYNGEE. The DNA for the CDR3 is TGTGCCAGCAGCGTAGGAGCGGACACTGAAGCTTTCTTT. Its protein product is CASSVGADTEAFF.

The chain links TRBV19 to TRBJ1-5, with 8 nucleotides matching TRBD1. This CDR3 is built from 16 residues. The V and J ends lost 5 bases and 0 bases, in that order; junction bases with no gene match: 6. CDR1 LNHDA and CDR2 SQIVND come from the germline V gene (reference sequence). The CDR3 coding sequence is TGTGCCAGTAGTTTCGGACAGGGCTATAGCAATCAGCCCCAGCATTTT. Amino acid sequence: CASSFGQGYSNQPQHF.

V is TRBV29-1 and J is TRBJ1-2; a possible D gene is TRBD1 (5 bases). CDR1 SQVTM and CDR2 ANQGSEA come from the germline V gene. V gave up 4 bases and J gave up 4 bases, with 13 bases separating them. This CDR3 is built from 13 residues. The CDR3 here is CSVGSGPTYGYTF. The CDR3, as DNA: TGCAGCGTTGGATCAGGGCCCACCTATGGCTACACCTTC.

The CDR3 coding sequence is TGTGCCAGTAGTAGGACTAGCGGAGGCAACAATGAGCAGTTCTTC. Its translation is CASSRTSGGNNEQFF. The chain employs TRBV19 and TRBJ2-1; 10 bases map to TRBD2. The CDR3 covers 15 residues. Germline CDR1 LNHDA, CDR2 SQIVND (reference sequence). With V trimmed by 4 bases and J by 5 bases, 5 bases remained unmatched.